This T cell receptor (beta chain) was sequenced for a study of blood T cell repertoires in COVID-19. Study as a whole: Material from acute and convalescent COVID-19 was sourced from the United States, Italy and Spain.

Trimming cost V 1 base and J 4 bases; bases outside gene matches: 26. The CDR3 contains 23 residues. Germline V CDR1 and CDR2: LGHDT, YNNKEL (reference sequence). Using immunoSEQ multiplex PCR, the repertoire was profiled, and TCRdb retains in-frame clones only, with some absent. The sample lists about 220,000 clones; around 84% were seen once. The sample comprised peripheral blood. This clonotype was sampled from a man between 50 and 59 years old who had recovered from COVID-19. The J gene is TRBJ2-1, the V gene TRBV3-1 (or the pseudogene TRBV3-2); TRBD2 matches 9 bases. DNA for the CDR3: TGTGCCAGCAGCCAAGTTTCCCCGGGGAGTACGAGCGGGAGGCTTTTCGGATACAATGAGCAGTTCTTC. Translated, it gives CASSQVSPGSTSGRLFGYNEQFF.